The 10 T cell receptor beta chains below were found in one sample sequenced in a study of T cell responses to AZD1222 COVID-19 vaccine. TCRdb's copy holds only in-frame clones and misses some; the assay was immunoSEQ multiplex PCR. The repertoire includes 250,000 to 300,000 clones, roughly 93% of them detected once, and less than 0.65% sits in the top ten. The source material was peripheral blood, sampled 28 days after the second AZD1222 dose. The receptors originated from an adult who received the AZD1222 COVID-19 vaccine.

The chain joins TRBV7-9 to TRBJ2-7; D uncertain. Germline V CDR1 and CDR2: SEHNR, FQNEAQ (reference sequence). The CDR3 is 12 residues long. Trimming removed 3 bases from V and 7 bases from J, with 10 bases in between. DNA for the CDR3: TGTGCCAGCAGCTTCGACTTGGGAGAGCAGTACTTC. Encoded protein: CASSFDLGEQYF.

Written as DNA, the CDR3 is TGTGCCAGCTCACCACAAGCAGGGGTCACTGAAGCTTTCTTT. Translated, it gives CASSPQAGVTEAFF. This sequence joins TRBV18 and TRBJ1-1; the D gene is possibly TRBD1 (6 bases). CDR3 length: 14 residues. Per the germline V gene, CDR1 is KGHSH and CDR2 is LQKENI. V lost 1 base to trimming and J lost 4 bases, with 10 bases between them.

The V and J genes are TRBV6-6 and TRBJ1-1; 7 positions agree with TRBD1. V was clipped by 4 bases and J by 1 base; unmatched bases: 3. The CDR3 has 14 amino acids. Germline V gene lookup returns CDR1 MNHNY and CDR2 SVGAGI (reference sequence). The CDR3 coding sequence is TGTGCCAGCAGTTGGGGACAGCGGAACACTGAAGCTTTCTTT. Its translation is CASSWGQRNTEAFF.

The gene calls are TRBV6-2 or TRBV6-3 and TRBJ2-7; 8 nucleotides align to TRBD1. After removal of 5 bases from V and 4 bases from J, the junction contained 7 bases not matched to a gene. Germline V gene sequence: CDR1 MNHEY, CDR2 SVGEGT. CDR3 size: 14 residues. Written as DNA, the CDR3 is TGTGCCAGCAGTCTACAGGGGGGTTCTTACGAGCAGTACTTC. Translation gives CASSLQGGSYEQYF.

V and J are TRBV2 and TRBJ1-1, with D uncertain. The V gene lost 7 bases and the J gene lost 5 bases, with 14 bases spanning the gap. The CDR3 is 13 amino acids. The germline gives CDR1 SNHLY, CDR2 FYNNEI. The CDR3 protein is CASINGRRTEAFF. The CDR3 region has the DNA TGTGCCAGCATCAATGGACGTAGGACTGAAGCTTTCTTT.

This chain joins TRBV9 and TRBJ2-3; 7 nucleotides match TRBD2. CDR1 is SGDLS and CDR2 is YYNGEE in the germline V gene. V was clipped by 4 bases and J by 2 bases; unmatched bases: 4. The CDR3 contains 14 residues. CDR3 nucleotide sequence: TGTGCCAGCAGCCAGGGAGGGGTCACAGATACGCAGTATTTT. Residues: CASSQGGVTDTQYF.

In this sample, this clone turned up once. The chain combines TRBV3-1 (or the pseudogene TRBV3-2) with TRBJ2-5; a possible D gene is TRBD2 (7 bases). Germline V gives CDR1 LGHDT, CDR2 YNNKEL (reference sequence). V was trimmed by 4 bases and J by 5 bases, leaving 17 bases between them. This CDR3 has 15 amino acids. The CDR3 loop is CASSPEGGGGETQYF. The DNA of the CDR3 is TGTGCCAGCAGCCCCGAAGGGGGAGGGGGTGAGACCCAGTACTTC.

This chain connects TRBV6-5 to TRBJ2-5; D uncertain. From germline, CDR1 is MNHEY and CDR2 SVGAGI. This CDR3 is 11 amino acids long. Deletions cut 4 bases from V and 4 bases from J, with 4 bases between. The CDR3: CASSSLETQYF. DNA for the CDR3: TGTGCCAGCAGTTCACTAGAGACCCAGTACTTC.

The gene calls are TRBV19 and TRBJ2-5; D gene unclear. Germline-derived CDR1 and CDR2 are LNHDA and SQIVND (reference sequence). There are 14 residues in the CDR3. V was trimmed by 4 bases and J by 5 bases, leaving 14 bases between them. This CDR3 is CASSNSGLRETQYF. CDR3 in DNA: TGTGCCAGTAGTAACAGTGGGCTTAGGGAGACCCAGTACTTC.

CDR3 residues: CSASLASGRKSTGELFF. For the CDR3, the DNA is TGCAGTGCTAGTCTGGCTAGCGGGCGCAAATCCACCGGGGAGCTGTTTTTT. The chain has TRBV20-1 and TRBJ2-2; 8 nucleotides line up with TRBD2. This CDR3 is built from 17 residues. The germline V gene encodes CDR1 DFQATT and CDR2 SNEGSKA (reference sequence). The V segment lost 3 bases and the J segment 4 bases; nucleotides outside the gene matches: 13.